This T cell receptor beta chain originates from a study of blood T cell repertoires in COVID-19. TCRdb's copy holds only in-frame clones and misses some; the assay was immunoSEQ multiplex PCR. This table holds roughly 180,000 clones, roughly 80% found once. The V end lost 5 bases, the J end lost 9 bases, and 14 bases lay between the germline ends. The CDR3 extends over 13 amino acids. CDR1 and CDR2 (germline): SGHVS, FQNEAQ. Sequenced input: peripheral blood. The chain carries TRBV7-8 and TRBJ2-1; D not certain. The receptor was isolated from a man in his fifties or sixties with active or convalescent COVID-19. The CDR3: CASSLSRNGEQFF. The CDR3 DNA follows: TGTGCCAGCAGCCTCTCCCGCAACGGTGAGCAGTTCTTC. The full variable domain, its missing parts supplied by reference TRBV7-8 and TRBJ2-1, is GAGVSQSPRYKVAKRGQDVALRCDPISGHVSLFWYQQALGQGPEFLTYFQNEAQLDKSGLPSDRFFAERPEGSVSTLKIQRTQQEDSAVYLCASSLSRNGEQFFGPGTRLTVL.